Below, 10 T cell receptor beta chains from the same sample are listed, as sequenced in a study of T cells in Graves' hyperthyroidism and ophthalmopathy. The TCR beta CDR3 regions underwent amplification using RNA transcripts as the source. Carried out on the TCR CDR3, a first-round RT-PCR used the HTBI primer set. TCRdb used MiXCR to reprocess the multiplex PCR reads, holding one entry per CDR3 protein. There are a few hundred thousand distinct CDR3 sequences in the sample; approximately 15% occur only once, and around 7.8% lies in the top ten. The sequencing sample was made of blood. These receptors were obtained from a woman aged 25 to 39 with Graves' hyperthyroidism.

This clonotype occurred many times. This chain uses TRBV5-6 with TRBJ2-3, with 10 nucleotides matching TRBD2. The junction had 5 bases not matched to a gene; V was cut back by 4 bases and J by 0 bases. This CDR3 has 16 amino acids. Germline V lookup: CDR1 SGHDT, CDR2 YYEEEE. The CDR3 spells CASSRLAGESTDTQYF. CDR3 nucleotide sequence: TGTGCCAGCAGCCGTCTAGCGGGAGAGAGCACAGATACGCAGTATTTT.

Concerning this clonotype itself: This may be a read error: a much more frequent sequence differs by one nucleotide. For the CDR3, the DNA is TGTGCCAGCAGCCAAGATTCTACTTGGGAGACCCAGTACTTC. Translating gives CASSQDSTWETQYF. This chain joins TRBV3-1 and TRBJ2-5; D is ambiguous. Germline assignment: CDR1 LGHDT and CDR2 YNNKEL (reference sequence). The CDR3 is made up of 14 amino acids. Deletions cut 0 bases from V and 5 bases from J, with 10 bases between.

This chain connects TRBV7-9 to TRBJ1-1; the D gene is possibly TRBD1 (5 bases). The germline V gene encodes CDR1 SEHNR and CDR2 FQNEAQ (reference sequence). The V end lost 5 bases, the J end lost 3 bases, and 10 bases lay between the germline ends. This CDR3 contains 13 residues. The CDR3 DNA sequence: TGTGCCAGCAGCCGCAGGGCGGACACTGAAGCTTTCTTT. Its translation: CASSRRADTEAFF.

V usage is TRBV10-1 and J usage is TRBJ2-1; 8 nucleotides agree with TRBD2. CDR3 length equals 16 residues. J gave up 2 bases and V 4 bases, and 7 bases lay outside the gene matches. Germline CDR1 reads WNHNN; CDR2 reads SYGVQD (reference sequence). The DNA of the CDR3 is TGCGCCAGCAGTGGGGATAGCGGGATTCCCTACAATGAGCAGTTCTTC. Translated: CASSGDSGIPYNEQFF.

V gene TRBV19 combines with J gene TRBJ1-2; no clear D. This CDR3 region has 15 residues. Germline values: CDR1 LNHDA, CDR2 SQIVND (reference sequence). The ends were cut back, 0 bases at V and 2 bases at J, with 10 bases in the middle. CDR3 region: CASSIDGPANYGYTF. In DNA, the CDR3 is TGTGCCAGTAGTATAGATGGGCCCGCGAACTATGGCTACACCTTC.

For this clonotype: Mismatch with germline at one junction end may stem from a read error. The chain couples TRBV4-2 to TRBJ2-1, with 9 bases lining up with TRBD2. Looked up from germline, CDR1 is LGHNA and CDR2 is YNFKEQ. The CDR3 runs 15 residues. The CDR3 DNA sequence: TGTGCCAGCAGTCAAGGTAGCGGGAGTTACAATGAGCAGTTCTTC. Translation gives CASSQGSGSYNEQFF.

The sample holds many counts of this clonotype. In DNA form, the CDR3 reads TGTGCCAGCAGCTTTAGAGGGGTAGAGACCCAGTACTTC. As protein: CASSFRGVETQYF. The V call is TRBV7-8, the J call TRBJ2-5, with D perhaps TRBD1 or TRBD2 (5 bases each). With 3 bases removed from V and 4 bases from J, the gap between germline ends came to 9 bases. This CDR3 is 13 amino acids long. CDR1 and CDR2 from the germline V gene are SGHVS and FQNEAQ.

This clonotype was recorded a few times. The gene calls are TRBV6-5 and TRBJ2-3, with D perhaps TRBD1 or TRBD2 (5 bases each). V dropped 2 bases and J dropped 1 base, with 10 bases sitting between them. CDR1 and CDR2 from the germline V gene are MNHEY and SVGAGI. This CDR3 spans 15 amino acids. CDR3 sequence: CASSYRGVGTDTQYF. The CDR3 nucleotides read TGTGCCAGCAGTTACAGGGGAGTAGGCACAGATACGCAGTATTTT.

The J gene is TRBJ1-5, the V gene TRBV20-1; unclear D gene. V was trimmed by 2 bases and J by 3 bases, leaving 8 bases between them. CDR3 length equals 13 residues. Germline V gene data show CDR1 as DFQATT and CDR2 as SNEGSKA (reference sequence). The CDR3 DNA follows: TGCAGTGCTAGAAAAGGGTTCAATCAGCCCCAGCATTTT. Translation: CSARKGFNQPQHF.

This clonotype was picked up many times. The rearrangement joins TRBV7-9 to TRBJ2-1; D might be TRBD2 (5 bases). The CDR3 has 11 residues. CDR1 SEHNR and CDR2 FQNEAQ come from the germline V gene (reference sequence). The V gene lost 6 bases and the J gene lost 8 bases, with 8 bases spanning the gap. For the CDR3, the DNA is TGTGCCAGCAGTTTCGGGGATGAGCAGTTCTTC. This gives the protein CASSFGDEQFF.